This TCR beta chain was sequenced in a study of CD8 T cells in Susac syndrome. TCR beta sequences were obtained from blood CD8+ and CD4+ T cells. Relapsing-remitting disease, either stable or active, was present in the multiple sclerosis controls, who were treatment-naive patients. FACS was used to enrich TEMRA cells, whereas the CD8+ and CD4+ T cells were obtained by negative isolation. Reverse transcription of 0.5 to 1 ug RNA was performed with random hexamers. Via MiXCR, TCRdb re-called the immunoSEQ multiplex PCR reads, giving one row per CDR3 protein. The table includes 210,000 or so distinct CDR3 sequences, around nine tenths detected once. Germline V gene lookup returns CDR1 SNHLY and CDR2 FYNNEI. The CDR3 consists of 11 residues. V dropped 6 bases and J dropped 4 bases, with 7 bases sitting between them.

The sequence was obtained from a human donor with multiple sclerosis. The specimen sequenced was CD8+ T cells from PBMCs. This chain uses TRBV2 with TRBJ2-7; no clear D gene. CDR3 protein: CASRDPYEQYF. In nucleotides, the CDR3 is TGTGCCAGCAGGGACCCTTACGAGCAGTACTTC.